Listed below are T cell receptor beta chains from one sample, sequenced in a study of T cells in Graves' hyperthyroidism and ophthalmopathy. TCRdb processed the multiplex PCR reads anew with MiXCR; each CDR3 protein has one entry. The sample consists of under 450,000 distinct CDR3 sequences, 15% to 18% of them appearing once. The specimen sequenced was blood. The receptors stem from a woman between 18 and 30 years old with Graves' hyperthyroidism. Both conserved end residues are part of each CDR3. Each record gives: J gene, V gene, D gene, CDR3 protein. D genes are given only for firm matches.

J: TRBJ1-5
V: TRBV6-2/TRBV6-3
D: TRBD1
CDR3: CASSPGTGHYSNQPQHF

J: TRBJ1-4
V: TRBV4-1
D: TRBD1
CDR3: CASSRQGSYEKLFF

J: TRBJ1-6
V: TRBV7-3
D: TRBD1
CDR3: CASSLDRVINSPLHF

J: TRBJ2-3
V: TRBV4-1
D: -
CDR3: CASSPQGQGMTDTQYF

J: TRBJ2-7
V: TRBV7-2
D: -
CDR3: CASSLQGPAYEQYF

J: TRBJ2-1
V: TRBV2
D: -
CDR3: CASSERTPENNEQFF

J: TRBJ1-1
V: TRBV4-1
D: TRBD1
CDR3: CASSQGQGVLRGEAFF

J: TRBJ2-2
V: TRBV12-5
D: -
CDR3: CASGLSRAALKHHRELFF

J: TRBJ2-1
V: TRBV6-1
D: TRBD2
CDR3: CASSEDASGYNEQFF

J: TRBJ1-5
V: TRBV28
D: -
CDR3: CASPQRPRDSNQPQHF

J: TRBJ1-2
V: TRBV11-2
D: -
CDR3: CASSPGPYHWEGYTF

J: TRBJ2-3
V: TRBV7-8
D: TRBD1
CDR3: CASSLGGVIGTDTQYF

J: TRBJ1-2
V: TRBV3-1
D: -
CDR3: CASSPTGTLYTYTF

J: TRBJ2-1
V: TRBV7-9
D: TRBD2
CDR3: CASSLAPSGGSSYNEQFF

J: TRBJ1-5
V: TRBV19
D: -
CDR3: CASSSAPSSNQPQHF

J: TRBJ2-3
V: TRBV11-2
D: -
CDR3: CASSLRAPGGGRADTQYF

J: TRBJ1-2
V: TRBV9
D: -
CDR3: CASSVVSGVYGYTF

J: TRBJ1-4
V: TRBV7-9
D: TRBD1
CDR3: CASSSGDSNEKLFF

J: TRBJ1-1
V: TRBV2
D: -
CDR3: CASSFDSSSSNTEAFF

J: TRBJ2-3
V: TRBV6-5
D: -
CDR3: CASSYWGLGEGAEGTQYF

J: TRBJ2-3
V: TRBV27
D: -
CDR3: CASSFEGGLNTQYF

J: TRBJ2-7
V: TRBV2
D: TRBD2
CDR3: CASTLGLAGGEQYF

J: TRBJ2-2
V: TRBV7-9
D: -
CDR3: CASSPRDGVLFF

J: TRBJ1-1
V: TRBV6-5
D: -
CDR3: CASSYDGSGTEAFF

J: TRBJ2-1
V: TRBV9
D: -
CDR3: CASSVRTDQSEQFF

J: TRBJ2-5
V: TRBV2
D: TRBD1
CDR3: CASSPDRGKKETQYF

J: TRBJ2-5
V: TRBV5-1
D: -
CDR3: CASSLISGETQYF

J: TRBJ1-5
V: TRBV20-1
D: -
CDR3: CSARESGEHQPQHF

J: TRBJ1-1
V: TRBV29-1
D: TRBD1
CDR3: CSAAAAGTGPPNTEAFF

J: TRBJ2-7
V: TRBV7-9
D: TRBD2
CDR3: CASSPLAVEQYF

J: TRBJ1-1
V: TRBV11-3
D: -
CDR3: CASSLDGRDVIGAFF

J: TRBJ2-5
V: TRBV6-4
D: -
CDR3: CASSYSIWGQETQYF

J: TRBJ2-3
V: TRBV19
D: TRBD2
CDR3: CASSKNGRVPTDTQYF

J: TRBJ1-1
V: TRBV3-1
D: -
CDR3: CASSARDGNTEAFF

J: TRBJ1-4
V: TRBV11-2
D: TRBD1
CDR3: CASSPTGGGEKLFF

J: TRBJ1-6
V: TRBV11-3
D: -
CDR3: CASSLYGTGNSPLHF

J: TRBJ1-6
V: TRBV3-1
D: -
CDR3: CASKRGWTGENSPLHF

J: TRBJ2-7
V: TRBV11-3
D: TRBD2
CDR3: CASSLVAGDYEQYF

J: TRBJ2-7
V: TRBV9
D: -
CDR3: CASSVWAGPGYEQYF

J: TRBJ2-7
V: TRBV6-1
D: -
CDR3: CASSEVGRTLPSYEQYF